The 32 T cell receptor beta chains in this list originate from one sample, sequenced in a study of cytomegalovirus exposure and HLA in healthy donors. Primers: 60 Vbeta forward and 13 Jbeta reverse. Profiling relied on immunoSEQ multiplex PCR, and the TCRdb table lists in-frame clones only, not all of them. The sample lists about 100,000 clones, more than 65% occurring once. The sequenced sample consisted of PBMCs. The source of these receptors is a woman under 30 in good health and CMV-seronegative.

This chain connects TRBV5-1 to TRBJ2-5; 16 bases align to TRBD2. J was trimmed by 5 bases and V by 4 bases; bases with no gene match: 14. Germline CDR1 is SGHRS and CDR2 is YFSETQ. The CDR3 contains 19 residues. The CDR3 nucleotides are TGCGCCAGCAGCCAGGGACTAGCGGGAGGGCCGGAGTTTGGCGAGACCCAGTACTTC. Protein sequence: CASSQGLAGGPEFGETQYF.

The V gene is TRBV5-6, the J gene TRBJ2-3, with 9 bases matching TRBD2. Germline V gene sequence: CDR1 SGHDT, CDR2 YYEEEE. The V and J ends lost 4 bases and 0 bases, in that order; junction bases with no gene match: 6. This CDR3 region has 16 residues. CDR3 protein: CASSTPTSGSTDTQYF. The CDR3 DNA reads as TGTGCCAGCAGCACCCCGACTAGCGGTAGCACAGATACGCAGTATTTT.

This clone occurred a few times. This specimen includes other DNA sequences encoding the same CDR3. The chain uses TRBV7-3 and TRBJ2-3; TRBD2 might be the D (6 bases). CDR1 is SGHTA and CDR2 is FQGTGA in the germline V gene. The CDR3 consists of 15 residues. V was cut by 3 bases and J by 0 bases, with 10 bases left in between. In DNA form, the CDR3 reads TGTGCCAGCAGCTTGTTAGCGGTTAGCACAGATACGCAGTATTTT. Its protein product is CASSLLAVSTDTQYF.

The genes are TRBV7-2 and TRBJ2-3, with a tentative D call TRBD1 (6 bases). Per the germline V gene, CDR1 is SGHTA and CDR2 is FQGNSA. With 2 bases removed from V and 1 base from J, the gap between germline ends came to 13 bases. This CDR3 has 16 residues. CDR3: CASSLWGRGGTDTQYF. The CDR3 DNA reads TGTGCCAGCAGCTTATGGGGCAGGGGCGGCACAGATACGCAGTATTTT. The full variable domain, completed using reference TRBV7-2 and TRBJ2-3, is GAGVSQSPSNKVTEKGKDVELRCDPISGHTALYWYRQSLGQGLEFLIYFQGNSAPDKSGLPSDRFSAERTGGSVSTLTIQRTQQEDSAVYLCASSLWGRGGTDTQYFGPGTRLTVL.

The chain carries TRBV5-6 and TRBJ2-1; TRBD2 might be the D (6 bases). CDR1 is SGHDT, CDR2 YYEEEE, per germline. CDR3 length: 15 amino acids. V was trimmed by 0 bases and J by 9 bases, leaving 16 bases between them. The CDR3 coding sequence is TGTGCCAGCAGCTTGGTTTCACGGGACTTCCCTGAGCAGTTCTTC. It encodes CASSLVSRDFPEQFF.

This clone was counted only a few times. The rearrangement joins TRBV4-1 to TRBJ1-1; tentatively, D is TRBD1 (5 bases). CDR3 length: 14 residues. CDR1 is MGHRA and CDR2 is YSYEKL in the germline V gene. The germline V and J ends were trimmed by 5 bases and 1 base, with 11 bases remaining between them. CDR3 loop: CASSGITGNTEAFF. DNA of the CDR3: TGCGCCAGCAGCGGAATAACAGGGAACACTGAAGCTTTCTTT.

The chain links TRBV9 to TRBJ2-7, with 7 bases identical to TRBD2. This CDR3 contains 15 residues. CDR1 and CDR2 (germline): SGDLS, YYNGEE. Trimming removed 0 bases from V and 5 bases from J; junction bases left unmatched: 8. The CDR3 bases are TGTGCCAGCAGCGTAGGCTCCGGGACTACCAACGAGCAGTACTTC. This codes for CASSVGSGTTNEQYF.

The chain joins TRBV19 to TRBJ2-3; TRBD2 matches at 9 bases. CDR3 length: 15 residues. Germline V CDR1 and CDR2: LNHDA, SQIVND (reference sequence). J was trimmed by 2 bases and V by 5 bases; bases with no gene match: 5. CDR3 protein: CASSERGEPTDTQYF. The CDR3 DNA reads TGTGCCAGTAGTGAGCGGGGGGAACCCACAGATACGCAGTATTTT.

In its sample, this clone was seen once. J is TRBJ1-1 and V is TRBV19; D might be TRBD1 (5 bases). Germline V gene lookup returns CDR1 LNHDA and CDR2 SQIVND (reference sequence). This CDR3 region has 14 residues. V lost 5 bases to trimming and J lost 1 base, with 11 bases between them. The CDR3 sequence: CASSAGHENTEAFF. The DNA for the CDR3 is TGTGCCAGTAGTGCAGGACATGAGAACACTGAAGCTTTCTTT.

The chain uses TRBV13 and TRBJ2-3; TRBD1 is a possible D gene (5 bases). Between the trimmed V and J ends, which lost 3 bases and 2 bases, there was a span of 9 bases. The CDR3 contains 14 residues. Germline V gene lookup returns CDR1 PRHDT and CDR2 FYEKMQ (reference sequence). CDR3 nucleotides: TGTGCCAGCAGCTTCACCAGGGACACAGATACGCAGTATTTT. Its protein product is CASSFTRDTDTQYF.

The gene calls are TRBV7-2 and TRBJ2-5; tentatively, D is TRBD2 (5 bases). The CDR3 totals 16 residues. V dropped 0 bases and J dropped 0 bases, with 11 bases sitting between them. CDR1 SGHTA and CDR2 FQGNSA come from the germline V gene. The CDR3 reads CASSLAPWRYQETQYF. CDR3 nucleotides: TGTGCCAGCAGCTTAGCTCCGTGGAGGTACCAAGAGACCCAGTACTTC.

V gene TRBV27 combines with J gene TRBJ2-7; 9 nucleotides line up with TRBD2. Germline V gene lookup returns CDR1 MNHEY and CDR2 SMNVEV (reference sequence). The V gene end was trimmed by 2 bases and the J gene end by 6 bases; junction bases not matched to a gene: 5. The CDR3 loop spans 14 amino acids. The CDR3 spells CASSLTGLAGEQYF. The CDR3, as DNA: TGTGCCAGCAGTTTAACGGGACTAGCAGGCGAGCAGTACTTC.

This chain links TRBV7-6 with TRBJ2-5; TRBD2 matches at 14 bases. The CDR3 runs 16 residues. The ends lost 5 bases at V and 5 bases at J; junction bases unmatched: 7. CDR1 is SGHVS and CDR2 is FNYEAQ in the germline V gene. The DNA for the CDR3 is TGTGCCAGCAGCCCAGGGACTAGCGGGAGATGGGAGACCCAGTACTTC. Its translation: CASSPGTSGRWETQYF.

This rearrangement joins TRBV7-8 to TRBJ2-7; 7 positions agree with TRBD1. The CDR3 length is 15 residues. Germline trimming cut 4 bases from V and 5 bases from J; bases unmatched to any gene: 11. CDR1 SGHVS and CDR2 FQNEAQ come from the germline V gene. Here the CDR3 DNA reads TGTGCCAGCAGCTACCTGACAGGGATTTCCGACGAGCAGTACTTC. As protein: CASSYLTGISDEQYF.

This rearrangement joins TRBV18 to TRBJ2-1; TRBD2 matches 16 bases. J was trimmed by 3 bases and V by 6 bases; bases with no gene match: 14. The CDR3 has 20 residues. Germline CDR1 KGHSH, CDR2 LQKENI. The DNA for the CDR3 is TGTGCCAGCTCGCGAGGAACAGGGACTAGCGGGAGGGCGGACTACAATGAGCAGTTCTTC. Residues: CASSRGTGTSGRADYNEQFF.

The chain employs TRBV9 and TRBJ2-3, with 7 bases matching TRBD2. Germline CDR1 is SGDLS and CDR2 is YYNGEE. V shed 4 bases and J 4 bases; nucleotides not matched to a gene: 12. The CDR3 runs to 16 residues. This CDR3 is CASSPKEAGAADTQYF. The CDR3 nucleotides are TGTGCCAGCAGCCCAAAGGAGGCGGGAGCTGCAGATACGCAGTATTTT.

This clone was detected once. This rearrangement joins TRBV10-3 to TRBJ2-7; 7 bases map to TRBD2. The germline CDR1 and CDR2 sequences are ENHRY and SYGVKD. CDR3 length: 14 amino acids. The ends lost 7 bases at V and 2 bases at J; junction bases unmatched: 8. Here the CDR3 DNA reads TGTGCCATCAAAAGGACTAGTGGGGCCTACGAGCAGTACTTC. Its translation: CAIKRTSGAYEQYF.

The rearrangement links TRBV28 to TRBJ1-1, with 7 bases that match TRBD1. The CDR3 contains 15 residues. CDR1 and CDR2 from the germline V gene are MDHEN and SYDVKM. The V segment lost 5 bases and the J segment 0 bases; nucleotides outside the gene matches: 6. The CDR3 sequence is CASSMTGRVNTEAFF. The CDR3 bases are TGTGCCAGCAGTATGACAGGGAGAGTGAACACTGAAGCTTTCTTT.

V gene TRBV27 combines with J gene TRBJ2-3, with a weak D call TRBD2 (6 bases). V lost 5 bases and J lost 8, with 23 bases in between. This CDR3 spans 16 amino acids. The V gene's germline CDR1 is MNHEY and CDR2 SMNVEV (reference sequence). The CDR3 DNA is TGTGCCAGCAGTCCACCCGGGACTCTAGCATGGGCTACGCAGTATTTT. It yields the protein CASSPPGTLAWATQYF.

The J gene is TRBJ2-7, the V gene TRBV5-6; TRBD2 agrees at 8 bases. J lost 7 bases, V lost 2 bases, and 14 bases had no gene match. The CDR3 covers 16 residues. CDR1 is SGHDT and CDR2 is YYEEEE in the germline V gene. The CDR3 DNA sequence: TGTGCCAGCAGCTTCGGGTCGGGACTAGGCGGGGGGGAGCAGTACTTC. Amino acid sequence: CASSFGSGLGGGEQYF.

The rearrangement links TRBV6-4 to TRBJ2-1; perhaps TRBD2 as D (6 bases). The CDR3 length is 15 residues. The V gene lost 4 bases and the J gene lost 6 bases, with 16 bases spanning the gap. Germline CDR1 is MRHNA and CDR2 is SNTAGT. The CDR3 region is CASSAKGLGPNEQFF. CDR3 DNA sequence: TGTGCCAGCAGTGCGAAGGGACTGGGGCCCAATGAGCAGTTCTTC.

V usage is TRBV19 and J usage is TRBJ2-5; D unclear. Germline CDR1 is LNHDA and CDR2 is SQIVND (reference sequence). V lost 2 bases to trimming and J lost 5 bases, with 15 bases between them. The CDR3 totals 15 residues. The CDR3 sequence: CASSITVTSSETQYF. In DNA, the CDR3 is TGTGCCAGTAGTATAACTGTGACTTCGTCGGAGACCCAGTACTTC.

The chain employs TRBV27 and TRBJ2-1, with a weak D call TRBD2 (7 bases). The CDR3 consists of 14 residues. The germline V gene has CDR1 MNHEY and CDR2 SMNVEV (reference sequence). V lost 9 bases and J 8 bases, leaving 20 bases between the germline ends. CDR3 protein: CASRARGALDEQFF. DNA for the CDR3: TGTGCCAGTAGAGCCCGGGGGGCCTTGGATGAGCAGTTCTTC.

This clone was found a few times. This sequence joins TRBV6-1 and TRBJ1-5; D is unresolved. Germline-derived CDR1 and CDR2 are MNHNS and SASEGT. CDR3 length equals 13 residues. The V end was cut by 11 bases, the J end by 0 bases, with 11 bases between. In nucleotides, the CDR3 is TGTGCCGGAGCAGAGCATAGCAATCAGCCCCAGCATTTT. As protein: CAGAEHSNQPQHF.

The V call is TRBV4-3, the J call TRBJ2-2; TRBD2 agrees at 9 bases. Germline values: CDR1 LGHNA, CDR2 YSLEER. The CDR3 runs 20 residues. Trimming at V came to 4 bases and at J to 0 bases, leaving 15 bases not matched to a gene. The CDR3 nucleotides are TGCGCCAGCAGCCGATCCTTTAATAGCGGGAGATTCGCGAACACCGGGGAGCTGTTTTTT. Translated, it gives CASSRSFNSGRFANTGELFF.

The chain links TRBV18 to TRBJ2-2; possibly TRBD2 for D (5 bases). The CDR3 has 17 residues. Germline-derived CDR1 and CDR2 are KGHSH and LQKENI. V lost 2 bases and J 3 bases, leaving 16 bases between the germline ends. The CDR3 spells CASSPWSEDGDTGELFF. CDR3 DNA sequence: TGTGCCAGCTCACCATGGAGCGAGGACGGGGACACCGGGGAGCTGTTTTTT.

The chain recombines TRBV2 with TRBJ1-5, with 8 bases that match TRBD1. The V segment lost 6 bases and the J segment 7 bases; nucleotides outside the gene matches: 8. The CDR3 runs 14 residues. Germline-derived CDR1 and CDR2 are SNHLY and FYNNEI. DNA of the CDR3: TGTGCCAGCAGGCTGGGACAGGCGGGCCAGCCCCAGCATTTT. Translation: CASRLGQAGQPQHF.

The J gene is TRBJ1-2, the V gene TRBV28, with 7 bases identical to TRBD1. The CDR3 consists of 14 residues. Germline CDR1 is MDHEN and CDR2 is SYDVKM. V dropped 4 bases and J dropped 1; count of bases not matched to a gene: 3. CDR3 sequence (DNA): TGTGCCAGCAGTTCCGGGACAGTTAACTATGGCTACACCTTC. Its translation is CASSSGTVNYGYTF.

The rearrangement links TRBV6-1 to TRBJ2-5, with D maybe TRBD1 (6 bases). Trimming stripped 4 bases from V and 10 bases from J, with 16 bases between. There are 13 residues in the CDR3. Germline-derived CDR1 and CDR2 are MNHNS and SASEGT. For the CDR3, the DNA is TGTGCCAGCAGTGCGACCAATGAGGGGGACCAGTACTTC. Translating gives CASSATNEGDQYF.

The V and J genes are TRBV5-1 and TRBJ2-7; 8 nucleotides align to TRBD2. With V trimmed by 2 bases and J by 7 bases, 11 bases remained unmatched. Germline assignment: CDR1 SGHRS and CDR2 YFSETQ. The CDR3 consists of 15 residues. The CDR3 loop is CASSFGGAGSWEQYF. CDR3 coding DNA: TGCGCCAGCAGCTTCGGGGGGGCAGGTTCTTGGGAGCAGTACTTC. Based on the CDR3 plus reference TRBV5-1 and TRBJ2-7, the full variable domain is KAGVTQTPRYLIKTRGQQVTLSCSPISGHRSVSWYQQTPGQGLQFLFEYFSETQRNKGNFPGRFSGRQFSNSRSEMNVSTLELGDSALYLCASSFGGAGSWEQYFGPGTRLTVT.

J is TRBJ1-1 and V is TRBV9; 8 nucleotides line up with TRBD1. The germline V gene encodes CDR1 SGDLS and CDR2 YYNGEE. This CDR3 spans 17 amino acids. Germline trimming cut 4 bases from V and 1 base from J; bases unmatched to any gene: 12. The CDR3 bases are TGTGCCAGCAGCCCCCCTTGGAAGGACAGGGAGAACACTGAAGCTTTCTTT. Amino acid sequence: CASSPPWKDRENTEAFF.

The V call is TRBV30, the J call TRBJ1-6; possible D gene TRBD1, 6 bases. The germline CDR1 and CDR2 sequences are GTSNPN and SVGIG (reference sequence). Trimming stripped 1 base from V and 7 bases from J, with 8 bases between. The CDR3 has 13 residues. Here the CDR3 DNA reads TGTGCCTGGAGTGAGGGGGGGAATTCACCCCTCCACTTT. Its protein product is CAWSEGGNSPLHF.